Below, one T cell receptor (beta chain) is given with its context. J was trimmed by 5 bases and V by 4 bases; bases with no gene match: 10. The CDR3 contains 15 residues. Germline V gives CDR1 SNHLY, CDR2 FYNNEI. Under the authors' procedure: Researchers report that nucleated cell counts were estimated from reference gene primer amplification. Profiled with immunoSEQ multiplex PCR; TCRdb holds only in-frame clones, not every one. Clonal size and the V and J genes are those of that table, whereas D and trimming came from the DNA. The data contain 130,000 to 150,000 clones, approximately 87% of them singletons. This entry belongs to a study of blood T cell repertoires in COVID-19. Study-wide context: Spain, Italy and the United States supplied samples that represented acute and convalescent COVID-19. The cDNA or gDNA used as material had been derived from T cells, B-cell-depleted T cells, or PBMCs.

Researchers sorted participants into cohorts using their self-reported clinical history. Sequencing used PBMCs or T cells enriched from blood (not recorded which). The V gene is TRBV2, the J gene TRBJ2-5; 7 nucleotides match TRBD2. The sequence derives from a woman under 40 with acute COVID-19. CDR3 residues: CASSVVSGGAETQYF. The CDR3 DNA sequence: TGTGCCAGCAGTGTCGTTTCGGGAGGTGCTGAGACCCAGTACTTC.